The source of this T cell receptor (beta chain) is a study of Ad26.COV2.S vaccination and SARS-CoV-2 variants. The table came from immunoSEQ multiplex PCR; TCRdb's copy has only in-frame clones and leaves some out. The table records more than 300,000 clones, about 86% of them present only once. This sample's treatment: roughly 20 received Ad26.COV2.S at low or high dose, single or two shots; roughly five received placebo; per-sample allocation not given. Collection of the samples took place on day 63 after the first injection of vaccine or placebo. Study-level points and caveats: Breadth, reportedly substantial, characterized the spike-specific CD8+ and CD4+ T cell responses after vaccination.

For this clone: Its antigen is as yet unknown.

The source material was peripheral blood, sampled in a trial of Ad26.COV2.S vaccine versus placebo. This TCR came from a person between 18 and 65 years old who received the Ad26.COV2.S COVID-19 vaccine or a placebo.

The CDR3 spells CASSLRTETGDTQYF. The CDR3 region has the DNA TGTGCCAGCAGCTTAAGGACAGAGACGGGAGATACGCAGTATTTT. V and J are TRBV11-3 and TRBJ2-3; tentative D call: TRBD1 (6 bases). V shed 2 bases and J shed 5 bases, with 14 bases lying between them. Germline CDR1 SGHNT, CDR2 YENEEA. This CDR3 is built from 15 residues.